This T cell receptor (beta chain) originates from a study of blood T cell repertoires in COVID-19. The germline gives CDR1 MNHEY, CDR2 SVGAGI. The V and J ends lost 6 bases and 5 bases, in that order; junction bases with no gene match: 9. The CDR3 covers 14 residues. Clones were read by immunoSEQ multiplex PCR, and TCRdb kept only the in-frame ones, dropping some. Among about 180,000 clones, 80% to 90% were seen once, and the ten largest hold around 2%. Ages ranged from about 18 to 89 years, with residence in about 24 US areas. Sequenced: PBMCs or T cells enriched from blood (not recorded which). The V gene is TRBV6-5, the J gene TRBJ2-7; 8 nucleotides agree with TRBD1. The clonotype comes from a woman between 40 and 55 years old with acute COVID-19. CDR3 protein: CASSPDRGGDEQYF. The CDR3 nucleotides read TGTGCCAGCAGCCCCGACAGGGGAGGAGACGAGCAGTACTTC.